Below, 9 T cell receptor beta chains from the same sample are listed, as sequenced in a study of T cells in Graves' hyperthyroidism and ophthalmopathy. Regions amplified from RNA transcripts were the TCR beta CDR3 regions. RT-PCR in the first round (using the HTBI primer set) targeted the TCR CDR3. TCRdb re-analysed the multiplex PCR reads in MiXCR, keeping a single row per CDR3 protein. The sample holds 700,000 to 950,000 distinct CDR3 sequences, 35% seen once. Source material: blood. These receptors all come from a woman in her thirties or forties with Graves' hyperthyroidism.

This chain's CDR3 is CASSFSLPLEKLFF. For the CDR3, the DNA is TGTGCCAGCAGCTTCAGCTTACCCCTTGAAAAACTGTTTTTT. J is TRBJ1-4 and V is TRBV7-9; D not resolved. V lost 3 bases and J lost 7, with 12 bases in between. Germline V lookup: CDR1 SEHNR, CDR2 FQNEAQ (reference sequence). The CDR3 spans 14 residues.

The count of this clonotype is one. The chain joins TRBV2 to TRBJ2-5; weak D call: TRBD1 (7 bases). Germline V gene data show CDR1 as SNHLY and CDR2 as FYNNEI. The V end was cut by 6 bases, the J end by 3 bases, with 20 bases between. The CDR3 runs 16 residues. CDR3 DNA: TGTGCCAGCAGGCCCCAGGAGGGGGCGGAAAAAGAGACCCAGTACTTC. It codes for CASRPQEGAEKETQYF.

The chain has TRBV7-9 and TRBJ1-1, with D unresolved. With 5 bases removed from V and 4 bases from J, the gap between germline ends came to 17 bases. The CDR3 contains 15 residues. Germline V lookup: CDR1 SEHNR, CDR2 FQNEAQ (reference sequence). The CDR3 DNA is TGTGCCAGCAGCCCGAACGACGGGGTGGGCACTGAAGCTTTCTTT. It is translated as CASSPNDGVGTEAFF.

This clonotype was counted at least ten times. V usage is TRBV6-5 and J usage is TRBJ1-6, with D possibly being TRBD1 (6 bases). The ends were cut back, 3 bases at V and 5 bases at J, with 8 bases in the middle. The CDR3 spans 14 residues. Germline assignment: CDR1 MNHEY and CDR2 SVGAGI. In nucleotides, the CDR3 is TGTGCCAGCAGTTATTCAGGGGATAATTCACCCCTCCACTTT. Translation gives CASSYSGDNSPLHF.

The DNA for the CDR3 is TGTGCCAGCAGCTACCGGGGACAGGGGCGCTACGAGCAGTACTTC. Translating it yields CASSYRGQGRYEQYF. The chain links TRBV7-9 to TRBJ2-7, with 10 nucleotides matching TRBD1. The CDR3 has 15 amino acids. Losses at the gene ends were 4 bases for V and 3 bases for J; bases not matched to a gene: 6. The germline V gene encodes CDR1 SEHNR and CDR2 FQNEAQ (reference sequence).

This clonotype was found many times. This rearrangement joins TRBV7-9 to TRBJ1-1; possible D gene TRBD1, 5 bases. The CDR3 sequence is 14 residues long. The ends were cut back, 0 bases at V and 0 bases at J, with 5 bases in the middle. Germline-derived CDR1 and CDR2 are SEHNR and FQNEAQ (reference sequence). The CDR3 nucleotides read TGTGCCAGCAGCTTAGCAGGGGTGAACACTGAAGCTTTCTTT. It yields the protein CASSLAGVNTEAFF.

CDR3 in DNA: TGTGCCAGCAGCCCTACTCCGGTGAGTGAAGCTTTCTTT. Translating it yields CASSPTPVSEAFF. The chain recombines TRBV28 with TRBJ1-1; D not certain. V lost 6 bases, J lost 7 bases, and 15 bases lay in between. The CDR3 extends over 13 amino acids. Germline lookup yields CDR1 MDHEN and CDR2 SYDVKM.

V is TRBV19 and J is TRBJ1-5; no definite D call. Germline lookup yields CDR1 LNHDA and CDR2 SQIVND (reference sequence). CDR3 length: 14 amino acids. Trimming stripped 5 bases from V and 6 bases from J, with 14 bases between. The CDR3: CASSGPEGVQPQHF. The CDR3 DNA reads TGTGCCAGTAGTGGACCAGAGGGAGTTCAGCCCCAGCATTTT.

The chain has TRBV14 and TRBJ2-3, with D uncertain. Trimming pared 4 bases from V and 2 bases from J, leaving 7 bases between. This CDR3 is built from 13 residues. From germline, CDR1 is SGHDN and CDR2 FVKESK. Here the CDR3 DNA reads TGTGCCAGCAGCCCGCACGACACAGATACGCAGTATTTT. This sequence encodes CASSPHDTDTQYF.